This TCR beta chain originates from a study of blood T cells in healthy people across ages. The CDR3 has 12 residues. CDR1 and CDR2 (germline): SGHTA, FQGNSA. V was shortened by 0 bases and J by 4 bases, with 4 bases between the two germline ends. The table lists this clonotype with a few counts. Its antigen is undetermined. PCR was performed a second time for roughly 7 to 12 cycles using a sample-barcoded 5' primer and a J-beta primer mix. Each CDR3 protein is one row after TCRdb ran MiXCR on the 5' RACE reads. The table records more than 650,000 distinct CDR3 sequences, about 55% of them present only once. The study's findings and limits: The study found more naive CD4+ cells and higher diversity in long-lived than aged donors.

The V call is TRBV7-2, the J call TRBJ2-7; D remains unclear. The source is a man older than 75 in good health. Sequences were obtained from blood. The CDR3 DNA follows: TGTGCCAGCAGCTTAGCGAAATACGAGCAGTACTTC. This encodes CASSLAKYEQYF.